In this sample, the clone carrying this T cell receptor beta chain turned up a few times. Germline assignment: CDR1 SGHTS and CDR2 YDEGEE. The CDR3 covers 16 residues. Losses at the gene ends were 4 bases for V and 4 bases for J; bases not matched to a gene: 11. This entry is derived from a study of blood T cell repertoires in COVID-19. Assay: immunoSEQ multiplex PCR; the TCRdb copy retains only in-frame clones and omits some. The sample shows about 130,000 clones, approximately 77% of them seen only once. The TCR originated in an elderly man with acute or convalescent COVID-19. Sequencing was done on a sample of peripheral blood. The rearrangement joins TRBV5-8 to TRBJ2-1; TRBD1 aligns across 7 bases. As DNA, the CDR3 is TGTGCCAGCAGCGCCACAGGGGCGACAAGTTACAATGAGCAGTTCTTC. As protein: CASSATGATSYNEQFF.